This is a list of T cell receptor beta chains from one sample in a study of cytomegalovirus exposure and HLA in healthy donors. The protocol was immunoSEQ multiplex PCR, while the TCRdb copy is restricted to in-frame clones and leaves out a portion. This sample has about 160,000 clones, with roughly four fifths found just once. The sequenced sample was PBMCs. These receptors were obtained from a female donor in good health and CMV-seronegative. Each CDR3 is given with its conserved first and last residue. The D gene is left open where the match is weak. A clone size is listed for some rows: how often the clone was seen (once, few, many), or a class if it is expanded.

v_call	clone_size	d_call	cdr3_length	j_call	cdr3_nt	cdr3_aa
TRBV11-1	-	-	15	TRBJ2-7	TGTGCCAGCAGCTTCGGAGGGGAGGCCCCCTACGAGCAGTACTTC	CASSFGGEAPYEQYF
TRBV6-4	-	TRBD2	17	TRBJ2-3	TGTGCCAGCAGTGTCCAATCATCCAGCGGGGGCACAGATACGCAGTATTTT	CASSVQSSSGGTDTQYF
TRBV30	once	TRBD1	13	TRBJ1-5	TGTGCCTGGAGTCGGGACAGGGATCAGCCCCAGCATTTT	CAWSRDRDQPQHF
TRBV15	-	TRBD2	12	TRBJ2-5	TGTGCCACCGCGACTAGCCTTGAGACCCAGTACTTC	CATATSLETQYF
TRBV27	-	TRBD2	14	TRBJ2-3	TGTGCCAGCAATCCGGGACTAGCGACAGATACGCAGTATTTT	CASNPGLATDTQYF
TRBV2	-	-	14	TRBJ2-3	TGTGCCAGCAGTGAAAGGCGGAGCACAGATACGCAGTATTTT	CASSERRSTDTQYF
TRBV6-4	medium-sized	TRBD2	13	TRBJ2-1	TGTGCCAGCAGTCAGCGGGATCACAATGAGCAGTTCTTC	CASSQRDHNEQFF
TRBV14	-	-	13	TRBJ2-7	TGTGCCAGCAGCCAAGTTTTAGGGGCCGAGCAGTACTTC	CASSQVLGAEQYF
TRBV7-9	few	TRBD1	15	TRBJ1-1	TGTGCCAGCAGCTGGGTAAGACAGGGGAACACTGAAGCTTTCTTT	CASSWVRQGNTEAFF
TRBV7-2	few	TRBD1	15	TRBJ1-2	TGTGCCAGCAGCTTCAGGGGGATAGCTAACTATGGCTACACCTTC	CASSFRGIANYGYTF
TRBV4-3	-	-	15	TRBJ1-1	TGCGCCAGCAGCCAAGATGAGCGGGGGCGCGGGGCAGCTTTCTTT	CASSQDERGRGAAFF
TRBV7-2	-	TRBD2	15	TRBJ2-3	TGTGCCAGCAGCCGTAGCGGGTACAGCACAGATACGCAGTATTTT	CASSRSGYSTDTQYF
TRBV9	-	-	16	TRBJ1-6	TGTGCCAGCAGCGGGACGTGGGGGCAGCTCAATTCACCCCTCCACTTT	CASSGTWGQLNSPLHF
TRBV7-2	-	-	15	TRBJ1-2	TGTGCCAGCAGCTCCCCCCGGCTAGCGAACTATGGCTACACCTTC	CASSSPRLANYGYTF
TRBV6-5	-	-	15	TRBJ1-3	TGTGCCAGTTGCCAGGCACGGCGCTCTGGAAACACCATATATTTT	CASCQARRSGNTIYF
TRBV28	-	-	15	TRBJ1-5	TGTGCCAGCAGATACACAGGGTCGGGTAATCAGCCCCAGCATTTT	CASRYTGSGNQPQHF
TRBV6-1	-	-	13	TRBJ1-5	TGTGCCAGCTGGTCGGGGGACAATCAGCCCCAGCATTTT	CASWSGDNQPQHF
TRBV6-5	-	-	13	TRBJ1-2	TGTGCCAGCAGTTATTCAGCTAACTATGGCTACACCTTC	CASSYSANYGYTF
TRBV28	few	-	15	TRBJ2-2	TGTGCCAGCACCAAGGGGTGGCGGAACACCGGGGAGCTGTTTTTT	CASTKGWRNTGELFF
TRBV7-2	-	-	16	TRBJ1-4	TGTGCCAGCAGCCCCCGACAGGCCTCAACTAATGAAAAACTGTTTTTT	CASSPRQASTNEKLFF
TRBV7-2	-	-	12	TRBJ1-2	TGTGCCAGCAGCTTTTGGGAGAATGGCTACACCTTC	CASSFWENGYTF
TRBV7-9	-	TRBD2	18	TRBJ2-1	TGTGCCAGCAGCTTAAACGGACTAGCGGGAGGGAGGTACAATGAGCAGTTCTTC	CASSLNGLAGGRYNEQFF
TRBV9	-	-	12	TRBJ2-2	TGTGCCAGCAGCTCCACGGCCGGGGAGCTGTTTTTT	CASSSTAGELFF
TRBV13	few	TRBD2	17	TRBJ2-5	TGTGCCAGCAGCCTCCGGGGGGCGGGAGGGTACCAAGAGACCCAGTACTTC	CASSLRGAGGYQETQYF
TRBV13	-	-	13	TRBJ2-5	TGTGCCAGCAGCTCCCAGTATCGAGAGACCCAGTACTTC	CASSSQYRETQYF
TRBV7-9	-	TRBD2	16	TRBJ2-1	TGTGCCAGCAGCTTGGATGTGGGACTAGCGGGACGTGGGCAGTTCTTC	CASSLDVGLAGRGQFF
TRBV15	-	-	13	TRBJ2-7	TGTGTCACCAGCAGAGATCCCGCGGGGGAGCAGTACTTC	CVTSRDPAGEQYF
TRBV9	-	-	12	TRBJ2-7	TGTGCCAGCAGCCAACACGACTACGAGCAGTACTTC	CASSQHDYEQYF
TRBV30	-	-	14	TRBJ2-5	-	CAWASGTSGETQYF
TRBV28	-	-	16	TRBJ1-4	TGTGCCAGCAGTGGACAGTTTCCAGCAACTAATGAAAAACTGTTTTTT	CASSGQFPATNEKLFF
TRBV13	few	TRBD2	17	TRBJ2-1	TGTGCCAGCAGCCCAAGGACTAGCGGGGGGGCGGGCAATGAGCAGTTCTTC	CASSPRTSGGAGNEQFF
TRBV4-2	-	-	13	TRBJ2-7	TGTGCCAGCTCCTCCGACAGGACTTACGAGCAGTACTTC	CASSSDRTYEQYF
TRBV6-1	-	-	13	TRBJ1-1	TGTGCCAGCAGTGAGGGCCCTCTGGGCCCCAGTTTCTTT	CASSEGPLGPSFF
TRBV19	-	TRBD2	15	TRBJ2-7	TGTGCCAGTAGGAGCCGGGAGACTAGCAGTTACGAGCAGTACTTC	CASRSRETSSYEQYF
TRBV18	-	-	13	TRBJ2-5	TGTGCCAGCTCACCGAACAGTATTGAGACCCAGTACTTC	CASSPNSIETQYF
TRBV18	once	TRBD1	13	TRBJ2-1	TGTGCCAGCTCACCCGACAGGGACAATGAGCAGTTCTTC	CASSPDRDNEQFF
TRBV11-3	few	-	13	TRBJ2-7	TGTGCCAGCAGCTATACAGGTCCAGGCGAGCAGTACTTC	CASSYTGPGEQYF
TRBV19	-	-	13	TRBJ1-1	TGTGCCAGTAGTATGAAGGGGGACACTGAAGCTTTCTTT	CASSMKGDTEAFF
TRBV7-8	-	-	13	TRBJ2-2	TGTGCCAGCACCCTGCCGGGGAGCGGGGAGCTGTTTTTT	CASTLPGSGELFF
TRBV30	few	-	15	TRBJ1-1	TGTGCCTGGAGTGTAATTCCAGTAAGGAACACTGAAGCTTTCTTT	CAWSVIPVRNTEAFF
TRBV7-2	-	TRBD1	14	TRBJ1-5	TGTGCCAGCAGCCAGGACAGGGTAGGTCAGCCCCAGCATTTT	CASSQDRVGQPQHF
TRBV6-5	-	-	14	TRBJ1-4	TGTGCCAGCAGTTACTTCCCCCGTAATGAAAAACTGTTTTTT	CASSYFPRNEKLFF